Listed below are T cell receptor beta chains from one sample, sequenced in a study of blood T cell repertoires in COVID-19. Libraries were prepared by immunoSEQ multiplex PCR; TCRdb keeps only in-frame clonotypes and omits some of them. The sample consists of 85,000 to 100,000 clones, 80% to 90% of them appearing once. Sequenced sample: peripheral blood. Every receptor here comes from a man aged 45-65 years with COVID-19, enrolled during active disease. Both conserved end residues are part of each CDR3. A D gene is named only where the DNA matches it firmly. A clone size is listed for some rows: how often the clone was seen (once, few, many), or a class if it is expanded.

>TRBJ1-2|.|TRBV6-5|.
TGTGCCAGCAGTCCGCAGGGTTCTAACTATGGCTACACCTTC
CASSPQGSNYGYTF
>TRBJ1-5|once|TRBV2|.
TGTGCCAGCAGTTCAGACAGGCCTCGGAGCAATCAGCCCCAGCATTTT
CASSSDRPRSNQPQHF
>TRBJ1-5|.|TRBV24-1|TRBD1
TGTGCCACCCCCGGGACAGGGGATAGCAATCAGCCCCAGCATTTT
CATPGTGDSNQPQHF
>TRBJ2-7|.|TRBV5-8|.
TGTGCCAGCAGCTTCCTACAGGGTTACGAGCAGTACTTC
CASSFLQGYEQYF
>TRBJ1-3|.|TRBV5-8|.
TGTGCCAGCAGCCCCCGCGGCGGGGGAAACTCTGGAAACACCATATATTTT
CASSPRGGGNSGNTIYF
>TRBJ1-2|once|TRBV4-1|TRBD1
TGCGCCAGCAGCCAGAACACGGGACAGGGGGCGTATGGCTACACCTTC
CASSQNTGQGAYGYTF
>TRBJ1-1|few|TRBV7-8|.
TGTGCCAGCAGCCCGCGAGGAGGGATGAACACTGAAGCTTTCTTT
CASSPRGGMNTEAFF
>TRBJ2-5|.|TRBV5-1|TRBD1
TGCGCCAGCAGCTTGATAGCAGGGGGACAAGAGACCCAGTACTTC
CASSLIAGGQETQYF
>TRBJ2-3|.|TRBV29-1|TRBD2
TGCAGCGCCAACGGACTAGCGGGGGGGTCAGATACGCAGTATTTT
CSANGLAGGSDTQYF
>TRBJ1-2|.|TRBV7-3|.
TGTGCCAGCAGCCTACCCGGCGGGGCTTCAAACTATGGCTACACCTTC
CASSLPGGASNYGYTF
>TRBJ2-2|.|TRBV5-4|TRBD2
TGTGCCAGCAGTCTAGCGGGGGGGCGGATCACCGGGGAGCTGTTTTTT
CASSLAGGRITGELFF
>TRBJ1-5|.|TRBV10-3|.
TGTGCCATCAGCCCCGGGGAGTCTGACAATCAGCCCCAGCATTTT
CAISPGESDNQPQHF
>TRBJ1-3|.|TRBV12-5|TRBD1
TGTGCTAGTGGCCGGAGCGGGACAGGGGTAGGAAACACCATATATTTT
CASGRSGTGVGNTIYF
>TRBJ1-5|.|TRBV5-1|.
TGCGCCAGCAGCTTGGGAGGGTCTGGACAGCCCCAGCATTTT
CASSLGGSGQPQHF
>TRBJ1-2|.|TRBV6-2/TRBV6-3|TRBD1
TGTGCCAGCAGTTACTATGACAGGGAAGACTATGGCTACACCTTC
CASSYYDREDYGYTF
>TRBJ1-6|.|TRBV3-1/TRBV3-2|TRBD1
TGTGCCAGCAGCCAAGGAGCTCAGGGGGCTACAGCACCCCTCCACTTT
CASSQGAQGATAPLHF
>TRBJ1-1|.|TRBV7-8|TRBD1
TGTGCCAGCAGCGACAGGGACACTGAAGCTTTCTTT
CASSDRDTEAFF
>TRBJ1-2|.|TRBV6-5|.
TGTGCCAGCGGAATGGGGGGGGCGGCCTATGGCTACACCTTC
CASGMGGAAYGYTF
>TRBJ2-1|.|TRBV7-2|TRBD2
TGTGCCAGCAGCACAGCTAGCGGGGTCAATGAGCAGTTCTTC
CASSTASGVNEQFF
>TRBJ1-6|few|TRBV6-5|.
TGTGCCAGCAGAGGGCAGGGTTCACCCCTCCACTTT
CASRGQGSPLHF
>TRBJ1-1|.|TRBV27|.
TGTGCCAGCAGCTTTGGAGTTTCCACTGAAGCTTTCTTT
CASSFGVSTEAFF
>TRBJ1-1|.|TRBV13|.
TGTGCCAGCAGCTTAGACAGCTCGAACACTGAAGCTTTCTTT
CASSLDSSNTEAFF
>TRBJ2-5|.|TRBV9|TRBD2
TGTGCCAGCAGCGTAGGTAGCGGGGGGGCCGGAGAGACCCAGTACTTC
CASSVGSGGAGETQYF
>TRBJ1-5|.|TRBV19|.
TGTGCCAGTAGAACTACAGGGATGGGGACTCAGCCCCAGCATTTT
CASRTTGMGTQPQHF
>TRBJ2-7|.|TRBV3-1/TRBV3-2|.
TGTGCCAGCAGCCCATGGGCGGGGACCTCCTACGAGCAGTACTTC
CASSPWAGTSYEQYF
>TRBJ1-1|.|TRBV30|.
TGTGCCTGGAGCTTCGGGACACCGCCGAAAGCTTTCTTT
CAWSFGTPPKAFF
>TRBJ1-5|.|TRBV7-8|.
TGTGCCAGCAGCTCTGTGAACTCAGGGGCCGGCGGGCCCCAGCATTTT
CASSSVNSGAGGPQHF
>TRBJ1-4|.|TRBV18|TRBD1
TGTGCCAGCTCACCTACGACAGGGGCTAATGAAAAACTGTTTTTT
CASSPTTGANEKLFF
>TRBJ1-5|.|TRBV19|.
TGTGCCAGTAGTATAGTTGGCAGGGGAAATCAGCCCCAGCATTTT
CASSIVGRGNQPQHF
>TRBJ1-4|.|TRBV6-2/TRBV6-3|.
TGTGCCAGCAGTTACCAGCTGGAGAATGAAAAACTGTTTTTT
CASSYQLENEKLFF
>TRBJ1-4|.|TRBV4-1|.
TGCGCCAGCAGCCAAGGCCCCACATTGGCGGATGAAAAACTGTTTTTT
CASSQGPTLADEKLFF
>TRBJ1-1|.|TRBV5-4|.
TGTGCCAGCAGCTTGGCATGGAACACTGAAGCTTTCTTT
CASSLAWNTEAFF
>TRBJ2-7|.|TRBV19|TRBD2
TGTGCCAGTAGTGGGGGACTAGCGGGGGATTACTACGAGCAGTACTTC
CASSGGLAGDYYEQYF
>TRBJ2-1|.|TRBV10-2|.
TGCGCCAGCAGTGGTTACCGGGACTACAATGAGCAGTTCTTC
CASSGYRDYNEQFF
>TRBJ1-2|.|TRBV20-1|.
TGCAGTGCTAGTCTCCCCGGACAGCCTTTCTCCACCTTC
CSASLPGQPFSTF
>TRBJ2-1|.|TRBV4-3|TRBD2
TGCGCCAGCAGCCAAGATCCGGCGCGGGGGACCTACAATGAGCAGTTCTTC
CASSQDPARGTYNEQFF
>TRBJ2-3|.|TRBV19|.
TGTGCCAGTAGTATAACCAGTGCTAGCACAGATACGCAGTATTTT
CASSITSASTDTQYF
>TRBJ2-7|few|TRBV21-1|.
TGTGCCAGCAGCAAAGGGGGGACAGGGCGGTACGAGCAGTACTTC
CASSKGGTGRYEQYF
>TRBJ1-6|.|TRBV7-9|.
TGTGCCAGCAGCTTCTTAGGGGAGGCCCTCCACTTT
CASSFLGEALHF
>TRBJ1-2|few|TRBV9|TRBD1
TGTGCCAGCAACGCGGACAGGGGGCGGGGTGGCTACACCTTC
CASNADRGRGGYTF
>TRBJ1-2|.|TRBV6-6|.
TGTGCCAGCAGTTACGGGTCAGCCACTATCGAGGGCTACACCTTC
CASSYGSATIEGYTF
>TRBJ1-2|.|TRBV19|TRBD1
TGTGCCAGTAGTATAGTCCAGGGGGCAACCTATGGCTACACCTTC
CASSIVQGATYGYTF
>TRBJ2-1|.|TRBV6-5|.
TGTGCCAGCACCGCGACAGGCTCCTACAATGAGCAGTTCTTC
CASTATGSYNEQFF
>TRBJ1-6|.|TRBV30|TRBD1
TGTGCCTCCCTGGGACAGGGGTATTCACCCCTCCACTTT
CASLGQGYSPLHF
>TRBJ1-4|.|TRBV3-1/TRBV3-2|TRBD1
TGTGCCAGCAAAGACAGGGGGCGCGTGGAAAAACTGTTTTTT
CASKDRGRVEKLFF
>TRBJ2-2|once|TRBV6-1|.
TGTGCCAGCAGTGAAGGACAGGACCTTACCGGGGAGCTGTTTTTT
CASSEGQDLTGELFF
>TRBJ1-1|.|TRBV7-6|TRBD1
TGTGCCAGCAGCTTCCTGCCGGGACAGGGACAGAACACTGAAGCTTTCTTT
CASSFLPGQGQNTEAFF
>TRBJ1-2|.|TRBV12-3/TRBV12-4|.
TGTGCCAGCAGTTTTACGAGTAACTATGGCTACACCTTC
CASSFTSNYGYTF
>TRBJ2-6|.|TRBV4-2|.
TGTGCCAGCAGCCCCCAAAGCGGAAACTCTGGGGCCAACGTCCTGACTTTC
CASSPQSGNSGANVLTF
>TRBJ2-2|few|TRBV28|.
TGTGCCAGCAGTTCTCCCCCCGCACGGACCGGGGAGCTGTTTTTT
CASSSPPARTGELFF
>TRBJ2-1|.|TRBV11-3|.
TGTGCCAGCAGCTTAGCGGCGGAGTACAATGAGCAGTTCTTC
CASSLAAEYNEQFF